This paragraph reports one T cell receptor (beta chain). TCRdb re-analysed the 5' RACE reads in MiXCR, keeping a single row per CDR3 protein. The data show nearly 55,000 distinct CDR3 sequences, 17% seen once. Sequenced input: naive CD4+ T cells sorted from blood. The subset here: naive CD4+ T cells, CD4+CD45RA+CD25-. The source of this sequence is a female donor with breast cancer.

This CDR3 is CASSHHRDRVGSPLHF. CDR3 nucleotides: TGCGCCAGCAGCCATCATAGGGACAGGGTTGGATCACCCCTCCACTTT. V gene TRBV4-1 combines with J gene TRBJ1-6; 9 nucleotides align to TRBD1. Germline CDR1 reads MGHRA; CDR2 reads YSYEKL. This CDR3 has 16 amino acids. V dropped 3 bases and J dropped 10; count of bases not matched to a gene: 10.